The entry that follows covers one TCR beta chain sequence. This entry belongs to a study of cytomegalovirus exposure and HLA in healthy donors. This CDR3 spans 15 amino acids. V dropped 2 bases and J dropped 1; count of bases not matched to a gene: 3. CDR1 is SGDLS, CDR2 YYNGEE, per germline. The PCR contained 60 Vbeta and 13 Jbeta primers. Clones were read by immunoSEQ multiplex PCR, and TCRdb kept only the in-frame ones, dropping some. The table shows 110,000 to 150,000 clones, with about 70% occurring only once. The chain is built from TRBV9 and TRBJ1-1; TRBD1 matches 9 bases. This clonotype originated in a woman aged 55-75 years in good health and CMV-seropositive. Sequencing used PBMCs. CDR3 sequence: CASSVGDRANTEAFF. CDR3 DNA sequence: TGTGCCAGCAGCGTGGGGGACAGGGCGAACACTGAAGCTTTCTTT.